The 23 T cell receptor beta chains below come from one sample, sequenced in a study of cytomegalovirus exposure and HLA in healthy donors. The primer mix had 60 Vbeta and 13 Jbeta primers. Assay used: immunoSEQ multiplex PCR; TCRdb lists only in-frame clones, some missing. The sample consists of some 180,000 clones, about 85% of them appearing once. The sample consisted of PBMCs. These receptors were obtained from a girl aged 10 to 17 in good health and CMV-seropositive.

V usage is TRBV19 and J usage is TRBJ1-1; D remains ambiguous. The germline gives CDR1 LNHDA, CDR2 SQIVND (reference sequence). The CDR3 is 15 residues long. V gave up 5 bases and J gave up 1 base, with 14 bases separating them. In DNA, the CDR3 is TGTGCCAGTAGTTCCCCCGGGAAGAGGAACACTGAAGCTTTCTTT. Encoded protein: CASSSPGKRNTEAFF.

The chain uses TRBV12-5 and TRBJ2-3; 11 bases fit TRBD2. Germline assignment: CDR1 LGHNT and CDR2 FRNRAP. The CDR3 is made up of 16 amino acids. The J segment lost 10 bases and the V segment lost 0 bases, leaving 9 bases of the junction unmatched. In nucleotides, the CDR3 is TGTGCTAGTGGTTTGGTCGAGACTAGCGGGGTTTTATCGCAGTATTTT. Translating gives CASGLVETSGVLSQYF.

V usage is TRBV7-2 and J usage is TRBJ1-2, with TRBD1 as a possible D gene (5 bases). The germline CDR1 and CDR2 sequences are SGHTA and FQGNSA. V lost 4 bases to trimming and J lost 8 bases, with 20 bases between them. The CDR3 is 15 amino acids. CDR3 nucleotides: TGTGCCAGCAGCTCCATCATCCCCCGACAGAGGGGCTACACCTTC. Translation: CASSSIIPRQRGYTF.

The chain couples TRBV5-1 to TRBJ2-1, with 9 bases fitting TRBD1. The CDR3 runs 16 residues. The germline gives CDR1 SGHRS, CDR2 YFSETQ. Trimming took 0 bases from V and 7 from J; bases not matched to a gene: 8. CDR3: CASSLGQGDPGNEQFF. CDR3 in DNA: TGCGCCAGCAGCTTGGGACAGGGGGATCCAGGGAATGAGCAGTTCTTC.

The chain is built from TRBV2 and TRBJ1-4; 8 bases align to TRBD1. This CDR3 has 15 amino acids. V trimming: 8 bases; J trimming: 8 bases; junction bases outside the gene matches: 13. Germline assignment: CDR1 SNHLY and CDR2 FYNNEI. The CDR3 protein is CASCSQGALSEKLFF. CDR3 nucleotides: TGTGCCAGCTGCTCGCAGGGGGCCTTAAGCGAAAAACTGTTTTTT. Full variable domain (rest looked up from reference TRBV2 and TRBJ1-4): EPEVTQTPSHQVTQMGQEVILRCVPISNHLYFYWYRQILGQKVEFLVSFYNNEISEKSEIFDDQFSVERPDGSNFTLKIRSTKLEDSAMYFCASCSQGALSEKLFFGSGTQLSVL.

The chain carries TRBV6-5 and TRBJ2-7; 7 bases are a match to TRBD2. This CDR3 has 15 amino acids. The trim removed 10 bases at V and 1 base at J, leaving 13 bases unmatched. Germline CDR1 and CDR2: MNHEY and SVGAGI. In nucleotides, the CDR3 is TGTGCCACGGCGCGGGCGGGAGATCTATCCTACGAGCAGTACTTC. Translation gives CATARAGDLSYEQYF.

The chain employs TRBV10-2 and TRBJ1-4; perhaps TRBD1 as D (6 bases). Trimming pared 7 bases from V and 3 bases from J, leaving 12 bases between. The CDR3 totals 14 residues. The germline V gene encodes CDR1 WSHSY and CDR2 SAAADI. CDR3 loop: CASKGGVSNEKLFF. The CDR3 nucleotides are TGCGCCAGCAAAGGGGGTGTTTCTAATGAAAAACTGTTTTTT.

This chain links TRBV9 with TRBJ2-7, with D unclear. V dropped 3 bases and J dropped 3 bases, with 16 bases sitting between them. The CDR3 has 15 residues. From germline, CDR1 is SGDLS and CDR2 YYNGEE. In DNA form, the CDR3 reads TGTGCCAGCAGCGCGTCTGGAGAGGCGATCTACGAGCAGTACTTC. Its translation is CASSASGEAIYEQYF.

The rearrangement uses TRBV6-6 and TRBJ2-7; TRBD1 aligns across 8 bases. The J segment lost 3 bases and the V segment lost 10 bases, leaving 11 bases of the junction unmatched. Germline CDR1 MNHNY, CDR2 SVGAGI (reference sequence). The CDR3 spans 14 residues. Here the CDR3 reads CATLPGQGDYEQYF. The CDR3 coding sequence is TGTGCCACCTTGCCCGGACAGGGCGACTACGAGCAGTACTTC.

As DNA, the CDR3 is TGTGCCTGGAGAGTGAGCTACGAGCAGTACTTC. Amino acid sequence: CAWRVSYEQYF. J is TRBJ2-5 and V is TRBV30; D is unresolved. The end of the DNA is better explained by TRBJ2-7, so the J call may be wrong. The CDR3 has 11 residues. The germline V gene encodes CDR1 GTSNPN and CDR2 SVGIG (reference sequence).

CDR3 loop: CASSVRTSGNGELFF. The CDR3 DNA follows: TGTGCCAGCAGCGTACGGACTAGCGGGAACGGGGAGCTGTTTTTT. This chain joins TRBV9 and TRBJ2-2; the match to TRBD2 covers 12 bases. CDR1 is SGDLS and CDR2 is YYNGEE in the germline V gene. The CDR3 covers 15 residues. V gave up 1 base and J gave up 7 bases; unmatched junction bases: 2.

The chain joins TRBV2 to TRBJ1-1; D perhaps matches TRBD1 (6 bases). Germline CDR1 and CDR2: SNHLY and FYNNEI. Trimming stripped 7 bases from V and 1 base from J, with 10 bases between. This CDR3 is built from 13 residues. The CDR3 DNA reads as TGTGCCAGCACCCAGGACAGGAACACTGAAGCTTTCTTT. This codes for CASTQDRNTEAFF.

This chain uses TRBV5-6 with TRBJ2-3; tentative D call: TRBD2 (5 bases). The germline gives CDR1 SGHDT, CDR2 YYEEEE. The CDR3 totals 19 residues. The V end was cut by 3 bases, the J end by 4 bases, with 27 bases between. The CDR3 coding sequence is TGTGCCAGCAGCTCATACGATCAGCGGAGTAGGTCTCGGGCAGATACGCAGTATTTT. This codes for CASSSYDQRSRSRADTQYF.

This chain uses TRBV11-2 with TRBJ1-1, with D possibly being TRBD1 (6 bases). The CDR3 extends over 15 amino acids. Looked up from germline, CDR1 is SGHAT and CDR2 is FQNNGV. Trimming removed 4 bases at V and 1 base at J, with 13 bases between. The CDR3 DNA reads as TGTGCCAGCAGCTGGTTCCAGGGGAGGAACACTGAAGCTTTCTTT. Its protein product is CASSWFQGRNTEAFF.

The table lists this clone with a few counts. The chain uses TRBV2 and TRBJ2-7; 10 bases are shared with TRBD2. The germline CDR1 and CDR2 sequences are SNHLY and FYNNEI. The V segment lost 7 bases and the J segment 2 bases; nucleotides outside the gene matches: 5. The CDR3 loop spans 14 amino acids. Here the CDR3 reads CASNLAGGAYEQYF. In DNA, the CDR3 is TGTGCCAGCAACTTAGCGGGAGGCGCCTACGAGCAGTACTTC.

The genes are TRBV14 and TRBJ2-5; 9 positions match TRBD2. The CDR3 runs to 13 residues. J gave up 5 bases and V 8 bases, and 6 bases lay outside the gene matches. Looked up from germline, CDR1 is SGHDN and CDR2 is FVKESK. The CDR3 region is CASGLAGVETQYF. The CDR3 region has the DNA TGTGCCAGCGGATTAGCGGGAGTGGAGACCCAGTACTTC.

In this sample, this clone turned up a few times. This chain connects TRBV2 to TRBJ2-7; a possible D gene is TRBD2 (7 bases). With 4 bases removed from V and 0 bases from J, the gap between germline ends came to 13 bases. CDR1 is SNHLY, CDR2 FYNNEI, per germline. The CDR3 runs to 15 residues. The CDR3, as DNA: TGTGCCAGCAGTGGCCGGGGGGCAAGCTCCTACGAGCAGTACTTC. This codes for CASSGRGASSYEQYF.

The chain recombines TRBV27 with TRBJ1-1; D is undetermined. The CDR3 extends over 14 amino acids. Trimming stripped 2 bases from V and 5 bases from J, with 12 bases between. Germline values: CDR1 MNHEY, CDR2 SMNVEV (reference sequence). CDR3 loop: CASSLARGITEAFF. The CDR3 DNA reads TGTGCCAGCAGTTTAGCCAGAGGGATTACTGAAGCTTTCTTT.

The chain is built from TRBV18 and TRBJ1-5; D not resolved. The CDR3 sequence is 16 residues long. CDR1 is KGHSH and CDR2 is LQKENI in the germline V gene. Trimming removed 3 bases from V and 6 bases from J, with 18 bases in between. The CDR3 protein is CASSPLRARDGQPQHF. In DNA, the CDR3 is TGTGCCAGCTCACCCCTACGGGCCCGGGATGGTCAGCCCCAGCATTTT.

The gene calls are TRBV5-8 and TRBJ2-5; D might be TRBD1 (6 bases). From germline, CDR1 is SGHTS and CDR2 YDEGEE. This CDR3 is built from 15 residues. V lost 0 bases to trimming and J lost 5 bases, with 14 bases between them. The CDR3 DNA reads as TGTGCCAGCAGCTTGGGGGCCTCAGGGGTCGAGACCCAGTACTTC. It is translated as CASSLGASGVETQYF.

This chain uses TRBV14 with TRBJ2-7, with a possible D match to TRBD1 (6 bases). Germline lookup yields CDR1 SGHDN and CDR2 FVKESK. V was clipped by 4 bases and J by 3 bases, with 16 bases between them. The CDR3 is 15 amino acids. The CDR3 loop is CASSPPTGTLYEQYF. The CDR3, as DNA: TGTGCCAGCAGCCCCCCCACAGGGACCCTCTACGAGCAGTACTTC.

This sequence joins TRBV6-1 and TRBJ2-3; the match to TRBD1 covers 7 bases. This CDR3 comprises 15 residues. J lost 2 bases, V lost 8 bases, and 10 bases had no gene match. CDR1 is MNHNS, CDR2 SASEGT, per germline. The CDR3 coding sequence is TGTGCCAGCTCATACACAGGGGAGATCACAGATACGCAGTATTTT. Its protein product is CASSYTGEITDTQYF.

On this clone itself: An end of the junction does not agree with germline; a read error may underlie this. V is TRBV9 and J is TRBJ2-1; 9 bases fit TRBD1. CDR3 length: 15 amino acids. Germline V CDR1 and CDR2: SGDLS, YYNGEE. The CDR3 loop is CASTVQGAGYNEQFF. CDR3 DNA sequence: TGTGCCAGCACCGTACAGGGGGCGGGCTACAATGAGCAGTTCTTC.